A selection of T cell receptor beta chains follows, all from one sample in a study of vaccination and CD4 T cells after COVID-19. TCRdb ran MiXCR on the PCR reads and lists one entry per CDR3 protein. The repertoire consists of some 2,000 distinct CDR3 sequences, with roughly 54% occurring once and the leading ten covering approximately 85%. Their cognate antigens are unknown. The sample was CD4+ T cells from blood, cultured in vitro, taken after SARS-CoV-2 vaccination. The receptor source for this set is a human donor who had recovered from COVID-19. Both conserved end residues are part of each CDR3. A D gene is named only where the DNA matches it firmly. Clone size is not always given. Where it is, it says once, few, many or a class for expanded clones.

D: TRBD1
J: TRBJ1-1
size: .
V: TRBV6-2/TRBV6-3
CDR3: CASTRQGSMNTEAFF
DNA: TGTGCCAGCACCCGACAGGGGTCCATGAACACTGAAGCTTTCTTT

D: .
J: TRBJ1-1
size: .
V: TRBV12-3/TRBV12-4
CDR3: CASSLVAAKAFF
DNA: TGTGCCAGCAGTTTAGTGGCAGCCAAAGCTTTCTTT

D: .
J: TRBJ1-5
size: .
V: TRBV20-1
CDR3: CSASGGQQPQHF
DNA: TGCAGTGCTAGTGGGGGGCAACAGCCCCAGCATTTT

D: TRBD2
J: TRBJ2-3
size: .
V: TRBV6-5
CDR3: CASSYFGTSGGSRTDTQYF
DNA: TGTGCCAGCAGTTACTTCGGGACTAGCGGGGGCTCCCGCACAGATACGCAGTATTTT

D: .
J: TRBJ1-2
size: .
V: TRBV6-1
CDR3: CASSEGDYGCTF
DNA: TGTGCCAGCAGTGAAGGGGACTATGGCTGCACCTTC

D: TRBD2
J: TRBJ2-5
size: .
V: TRBV19
CDR3: CASSGLAGSSQGSQYF
DNA: TGTGCCAGTAGTGGACTAGCGGGATCATCGCAGGGGTCCCAGTACTTC

D: .
J: TRBJ2-7
size: .
V: TRBV28
CDR3: CASSLQRASYEQYF
DNA: TGTGCCAGCAGTTTACAACGGGCCTCCTACGAGCAGTACTTC

D: .
J: TRBJ1-6
size: few
V: TRBV6-1
CDR3: CASSDSGGSPLHF
DNA: TGTGCCAGCAGCGACAGCGGGGGTTCACCCCTCCACTTT

D: TRBD2
J: TRBJ2-2
size: .
V: TRBV7-9
CDR3: CASSRLAGNTGELFF
DNA: TGTGCCAGCAGCCGACTAGCTGGGAACACCGGGGAGCTGTTTTTT

D: TRBD1
J: TRBJ1-6
size: few
V: TRBV20-1
CDR3: CSARDHRDSNSPLHF
DNA: TGCAGTGCTAGAGACCACCGGGACAGTAATTCACCCCTCCACTTT

D: .
J: TRBJ1-2
size: .
V: TRBV6-1
CDR3: CASSTDHRAYGYTF
DNA: TGTGCCAGCAGTACGGACCACAGGGCCTATGGCTACACCTTC

D: .
J: TRBJ2-2
size: .
V: TRBV19
CDR3: CASGVDTGELFF
DNA: TGTGCCAGTGGCGTAGACACCGGGGAGCTGTTTTTT

D: TRBD1
J: TRBJ1-2
size: .
V: TRBV6-1
CDR3: CASIPLRQGDYGYTF
DNA: TGTGCCAGCATCCCCCTGCGGCAGGGGGACTATGGCTACACCTTC

D: .
J: TRBJ1-2
size: .
V: TRBV7-9
CDR3: CASSRNDLTGYTF
DNA: TGTGCCAGCAGCCGAAACGACTTAACTGGCTACACCTTC

D: .
J: TRBJ1-4
size: .
V: TRBV7-2
CDR3: CASSRRSEKLFF
DNA: TGTGCCAGCAGCCGAAGGTCCGAAAAACTGTTTTTT